Sequencing of this T cell receptor beta chain was carried out in a study of identical twins. This clonotype was counted between two and nine times. Its antigen is undetermined. Study results and caveats: Modelling approaches yielded underestimates of out-of-frame TCR alpha sharing between monozygotic twins.

Among all donors, each was a healthy Caucasian. CDR3 length equals 14 residues. J was trimmed by 2 bases and V by 7 bases; bases with no gene match: 5. From germline, CDR1 is KGHDR and CDR2 SFDVKD. TCRdb independently ran MiXCR on the 5' RACE reads; one entry per CDR3 protein. Of approximately 600,000 distinct CDR3 sequences in the sample, 7.5% to 10% were seen once. This sample was also put to use in a study of yellow fever vaccine responses in identical twins.

This chain links TRBV24-1 with TRBJ2-5; 8 bases are a match to TRBD1. Material: PBMCs. This receptor was taken from a woman aged 18 to 35 in good health. The CDR3 sequence is CATSDRGWQETQYF. The CDR3 DNA reads TGTGCCACCAGCGACAGGGGTTGGCAAGAGACCCAGTACTTC.